These 10 T cell receptor beta chains were sequenced from one sample in a study of OX40 agonist ivuxolimab in advanced cancers. Repertoires were generated with immunoSEQ multiplex PCR, while TCRdb's copy carries only in-frame clones and drops some. The profile shows tens of thousands of clones, roughly 91% of them singletons. This material consisted of CD4+ or CD8+ T cells sorted from blood, taken in a trial of the OX40 agonist ivuxolimab. The receptors originated from an adult with an advanced solid tumor such as melanoma, head and neck, liver or kidney cancer.

This sequence joins TRBV28 and TRBJ2-5; a weak D match, TRBD1 (5 bases). Germline assignment: CDR1 MDHEN and CDR2 SYDVKM. Between the trimmed V and J ends, which lost 6 bases and 2 bases, there was a span of 22 bases. This CDR3 region has 17 residues. The CDR3 loop is CASSPLEGVRIQETQYF. The CDR3, as DNA: TGTGCCAGCAGCCCCCTGGAAGGGGTAAGGATTCAAGAGACCCAGTACTTC.

The J gene is TRBJ2-3, the V gene TRBV10-1, with a possible D match to TRBD2 (6 bases). The CDR3 contains 14 residues. Trimming took 4 bases from V and 0 from J, leaving 8 bases between them. Germline V gene sequence: CDR1 WNHNN, CDR2 SYGVQD (reference sequence). The CDR3, as DNA: TGCGCCAGCAGTGTAGCGGATAGCACAGATACGCAGTATTTT. It translates to CASSVADSTDTQYF.

The rearrangement uses TRBV11-3 and TRBJ2-7; D is possibly TRBD1 (6 bases). The germline V gene has CDR1 SGHNT and CDR2 YENEEA. V was pared by 5 bases and J by 11 bases, with 19 bases between. This CDR3 comprises 13 residues. The CDR3 DNA is TGTGCCAGCAGCAGGCCCGGGACACCCGAAGAGTACTTC. Translation gives CASSRPGTPEEYF. Combining the CDR3 with reference TRBV11-3 and TRBJ2-7 gives the whole variable domain EAGVVQSPRYKIIEKKQPVAFWCNPISGHNTLYWYLQNLGQGPELLIRYENEEAVDDSQLPKDRFSAERLKGVDSTLKIQPAELGDSAVYLCASSRPGTPEEYFGPGTRLTVT.

This clone was found a few times. V and J are TRBV19 and TRBJ2-7, with 10 bases that match TRBD1. V shed 6 bases, J shed 2 bases, and the junction held 4 bases outside the gene matches. Looked up from germline, CDR1 is LNHDA and CDR2 is SQIVND (reference sequence). This CDR3 comprises 14 residues. CDR3: CASSFGTGAYEQYF. CDR3 DNA: TGTGCCAGTAGCTTCGGGACAGGGGCCTACGAGCAGTACTTC.

The chain recombines TRBV5-1 with TRBJ2-1, with TRBD2 matching over 10 bases. The junction had 6 bases not matched to a gene; V was cut back by 4 bases and J by 5 bases. CDR3 length: 15 residues. Germline CDR1 is SGHRS and CDR2 is YFSETQ. The CDR3 sequence is CASSPGLADDNEQFF. The DNA of the CDR3 is TGCGCCAGCAGCCCCGGACTAGCGGATGACAATGAGCAGTTCTTC.

The chain joins TRBV30 to TRBJ2-5; D may correspond to TRBD1 or TRBD2 (5 bases each). Trimming pared 1 base from V and 2 bases from J, leaving 14 bases between. This CDR3 has 15 amino acids. Per germline, CDR1 GTSNPN and CDR2 SVGIG (reference sequence). The CDR3 sequence: CAWSGRRGGQETQYF. The CDR3 DNA sequence: TGTGCCTGGAGTGGTCGTAGGGGCGGGCAAGAGACCCAGTACTTC. Full variable domain (outside the CDR3, taken from reference TRBV30 and TRBJ2-5): SQTIHQWPATLVQPVGSPLSLECTVEGTSNPNLYWYRQAAGRGLQLLFYSVGIGQISSEVPQNLSASRPQDRQFILSSKKLLLSDSGFYLCAWSGRRGGQETQYFGPGTRLLVL.

V gene TRBV7-2 combines with J gene TRBJ1-1; 7 bases map to TRBD1. The CDR3 totals 15 residues. V shed 5 bases, J shed 0 bases, and the junction held 6 bases outside the gene matches. Germline V gives CDR1 SGHTA, CDR2 FQGNSA. The CDR3 loop reads CASSRQGNLNTEAFF. In DNA, the CDR3 is TGTGCCAGCAGCAGACAGGGAAACCTGAACACTGAAGCTTTCTTT.

This clone was counted only a few times. V usage is TRBV7-2 and J usage is TRBJ2-6; D may be TRBD2 (6 bases). This CDR3 is 19 amino acids long. V lost 4 bases and J lost 0, with 19 bases in between. Germline CDR1 SGHTA, CDR2 FQGNSA. CDR3 residues: CASSSHPGTSISGANVLTF. As DNA, the CDR3 is TGTGCCAGCAGCTCACACCCCGGGACTTCGATCTCTGGGGCCAACGTCCTGACTTTC.

The rearrangement uses TRBV5-4 and TRBJ1-2; 8 nucleotides match TRBD1. The trim removed 5 bases at V and 4 bases at J, leaving 7 bases unmatched. The germline CDR1 and CDR2 sequences are SGHNT and YYREEE (reference sequence). The length of the CDR3 is 14 residues. The CDR3 DNA reads as TGTGCCAGCAGTCCAGGACAGGGTCCCTATGGCTACACCTTC. Its translation is CASSPGQGPYGYTF.

The chain couples TRBV10-2 to TRBJ2-3, with TRBD2 matching 7 bases. V shed 4 bases, J shed 14 bases, and the junction held 15 bases outside the gene matches. Germline V CDR1 and CDR2: WSHSY, SAAADI. The CDR3 covers 14 residues. The CDR3 bases are TGCGCCAGCAGTGCCGGGGTAGCGGGCGCGCCACGGTATTTT. Its translation: CASSAGVAGAPRYF.